Detailed here is one T cell receptor (beta chain). The data were produced by immunoSEQ multiplex PCR, yet TCRdb's version contains in-frame clones alone and is incomplete. Among about 71,000 clones listed, around 85% were seen once. The data belong to a study of blood T cell repertoires in COVID-19. The germline gives CDR1 ENHRY, CDR2 SYGVKD. Losses at the gene ends were 6 bases for V and 4 bases for J; bases not matched to a gene: 5. The CDR3 is 16 residues long. This receptor was taken from a man at least 80 years old with acute or convalescent COVID-19. The sample taken for sequencing was peripheral blood. V is TRBV10-3 and J is TRBJ2-3; 15 positions match TRBD2. Here the CDR3 DNA reads TGTGCCATCAGCCGGGGACTAGCGGGAGGAGCAGATACGCAGTATTTT. Protein sequence: CAISRGLAGGADTQYF.